This TCR beta chain appears in the sequencing data of a study of blood T cells in healthy people across ages. Study outcomes and limitations: For the donors, CMV status was unknown and possibly confounded expanded clonotype changes. Older age went with lower TCR beta diversity per million T cells, in a roughly linear way.

Donor samples were obtained from healthy Caucasian individuals from Russia, aged 6 to 90. This clonotype appeared a few times. What it binds is unknown. Primed by a sample-barcoded 5' primer and a J-beta primer mix, a second PCR proceeded for about 6 to 12 cycles. TCRdb independently ran MiXCR on the 5' RACE reads; one entry per CDR3 protein. The data show 1.5 million to 2 million distinct CDR3 sequences, roughly two fifths seen once. The CDR3 extends over 16 amino acids. From germline, CDR1 is DFQATT and CDR2 SNEGSKA (reference sequence). With 0 bases removed from V and 2 bases from J, the gap between germline ends came to 17 bases.

The receptor comes from a human donor in good health. Input material: blood. The chain carries TRBV20-1 and TRBJ2-7; TRBD2 might be the D (6 bases). DNA of the CDR3: TGCAGTGCTAGAGATCGGGAGAGGGGCGCTGCCTACGAGCAGTACTTC. It translates to CSARDRERGAAYEQYF.